This T cell receptor beta chain derives from a study of blood T cell repertoires in COVID-19. Whole-study context: Nucleic acid was either cDNA or gDNA, and it came from T cells, B-cell-depleted T cells, or PBMCs.

Measured with immunoSEQ multiplex PCR; TCRdb has only the in-frame clones, and not every one. The data contain 100,000 to 120,000 clones, 85% of them seen just once; the ten biggest clones take up about 13%. CDR1 is ENHRY and CDR2 is SYGVKD in the germline V gene. V shed 5 bases, J shed 2 bases, and the junction held 7 bases outside the gene matches. CDR3 length: 15 amino acids. J is TRBJ2-3 and V is TRBV10-3; 7 bases line up with TRBD1. What was sequenced was peripheral blood. This sequence originates from a human donor in a cohort sampled during active COVID-19. The CDR3 DNA reads as TGTGCCATCAGTTTATTAACAGGGGCCACAGATACGCAGTATTTT. Translated: CAISLLTGATDTQYF.